This T cell receptor beta chain was obtained from a study of Ad26.COV2.S vaccination and SARS-CoV-2 variants. Across the study: COV1001, an Ad26.COV2.S trial, supplied this vaccine-arm donor.

Per the germline V gene, CDR1 is GTSNPN and CDR2 is SVGIG (reference sequence). The CDR3 spans 13 residues. V shed 0 bases and J shed 3 bases, with 8 bases lying between them. The assay was immunoSEQ multiplex PCR, and TCRdb's table has in-frame clones only and misses some. The sample yields around 300,000 clones, approximately 90% seen once. This sample's treatment: some 19 received Ad26.COV2.S at low or high dose, single or two shots; about 5 received placebo; per-sample allocation not given. The study sampled participants on day 63 after the first vaccine or placebo injection. The vaccine antigen was prefusion-stabilized Wuhan SARS-CoV-2 spike.

Here the sequenced sample was peripheral blood, taken in a trial of Ad26.COV2.S vaccine versus placebo. The TCR sequence derives from a person aged 18-60 years who received the Ad26.COV2.S COVID-19 vaccine or a placebo. V is TRBV30 and J is TRBJ1-1; weak D call: TRBD1 (6 bases). The DNA of the CDR3 is TGTGCCTGGAGTGTTGGGGGCTACACTGAAGCTTTCTTT. Translating it yields CAWSVGGYTEAFF.